This T cell receptor (beta chain) appears in the sequencing data of a study of blood T cell repertoires in COVID-19. On the study more broadly: Donors in the United States, Italy and Spain gave samples during acute or convalescent COVID-19. PBMCs, B-cell-depleted T cells, or T cells were the source of the cDNA or gDNA that made up the material.

The germline V and J ends were trimmed by 4 bases and 1 base, with 13 bases remaining between them. Per germline, CDR1 MRHNA and CDR2 SNTAGT. This CDR3 contains 15 residues. This clone was detected only a few times. The table came from immunoSEQ multiplex PCR; TCRdb's copy has only in-frame clones and leaves some out. Here the sample spans some 190,000 clones, 80% being singletons. The source is a man between 60 and 70 years old with acute or convalescent COVID-19. The V call is TRBV6-4, the J call TRBJ1-1; perhaps TRBD1 as D (5 bases). The source material was peripheral blood. The CDR3 bases are TGTGCCAGCAGTGCGTCTCCGGGGGGGAACACTGAAGCTTTCTTT. This sequence encodes CASSASPGGNTEAFF.